Following are 22 T cell receptor beta chains from one sample sequenced in a study of blood T cells in healthy people across ages. A sample-barcoded 5' primer and a J-beta primer mix were used in a second PCR of roughly 7 to 12 cycles. MiXCR was run by TCRdb on the 5' RACE reads, yielding one entry per CDR3 protein. The table has nearly 800,000 distinct CDR3 sequences, 56% seen once; the top ten hold 20% to 30%. The sequenced sample consisted of blood. These receptors all stem from a man in his forties in good health.

The chain joins TRBV15 to TRBJ1-4; D is unclear. The CDR3 consists of 15 residues. Deletions cut 3 bases from V and 7 bases from J, with 15 bases between. CDR1 is LNHNV and CDR2 is YYDKDF in the germline V gene (reference sequence). The CDR3 is CATSSRRLGSEKLFF. The CDR3, as DNA: TGTGCCACCAGCAGCAGGCGTCTTGGAAGTGAAAAACTGTTTTTT.

This chain uses TRBV20-1 with TRBJ2-7; 7 bases align to TRBD1. V shed 3 bases, J shed 3 bases, and the junction held 2 bases outside the gene matches. CDR3 size: 12 residues. CDR1 is DFQATT, CDR2 SNEGSKA, per germline (reference sequence). This CDR3 is CSARGQIYEQYF. Written as DNA, the CDR3 is TGCAGTGCTAGGGGACAGATCTACGAGCAGTACTTC.

The genes are TRBV20-1 and TRBJ1-5, with D unresolved. This CDR3 spans 12 amino acids. CDR1 is DFQATT, CDR2 SNEGSKA, per germline (reference sequence). V was cut by 6 bases and J by 9 bases, with 15 bases left in between. The CDR3 DNA sequence: TGCAGTGCCGACATATTATCGGGGCCCCAGCATTTT. Translated: CSADILSGPQHF.

In this sample, this clonotype turned up a few times. This chain links TRBV28 with TRBJ2-4; D call uncertain. The CDR3 consists of 15 residues. Germline CDR1 reads MDHEN; CDR2 reads SYDVKM. The V end was cut by 6 bases, the J end by 2 bases, with 14 bases between. CDR3 bases: TGTGCCAGCAGCGCCGTGCTGGGTACCAAAAACATTCAGTACTTC. Encoded protein: CASSAVLGTKNIQYF. Looking up the rest from reference TRBV28 and TRBJ2-4 gives the full variable domain: DVKVTQSSRYLVKRTGEKVFLECVQDMDHENMFWYRQDPGLGLRLIYFSYDVKMKEKGDIPEGYSVSREKKERFSLILESASTNQTSMYLCASSAVLGTKNIQYFGAGTRLSVL.

This clonotype was counted at least ten times. The genes are TRBV7-8 and TRBJ1-2, with 7 bases lining up with TRBD1. CDR3 size: 15 residues. After removal of 1 base from V and 3 bases from J, the junction contained 5 bases not matched to a gene. CDR1 and CDR2 (germline): SGHVS, FQNEAQ. The CDR3 spells CASSLVRDSYYGYTF. CDR3 bases: TGTGCCAGCAGCTTAGTGCGGGACAGTTACTATGGCTACACCTTC.

The chain is built from TRBV3-1 and TRBJ1-5; the match to TRBD1 covers 7 bases. V gave up 3 bases and J gave up 4 bases; unmatched junction bases: 12. This CDR3 region has 17 residues. Germline values: CDR1 LGHDT, CDR2 YNNKEL (reference sequence). CDR3 protein: CASSHLTWGQKNQPQHF. The CDR3 DNA reads as TGTGCCAGCAGCCACTTAACATGGGGACAGAAAAATCAGCCCCAGCATTTT.

J is TRBJ2-3 and V is TRBV15, with 10 bases identical to TRBD1. The V and J ends lost 5 bases and 4 bases, in that order; junction bases with no gene match: 9. Germline CDR1 is LNHNV and CDR2 is YYDKDF (reference sequence). The CDR3 loop spans 16 amino acids. The CDR3 is CATSPGLDRGADTQYF. The CDR3, as DNA: TGTGCCACCAGCCCTGGGTTGGACAGGGGGGCAGATACGCAGTATTTT.

Only one count was recorded for this clonotype. The J gene is TRBJ2-6, the V gene TRBV27; the match to TRBD1 covers 8 bases. Germline V gene sequence: CDR1 MNHEY, CDR2 SMNVEV (reference sequence). This CDR3 has 21 amino acids. The trim removed 3 bases at V and 0 bases at J, leaving 16 bases unmatched. CDR3 sequence (DNA): TGTGCCAGCAGTTTTGGATACACATGGGGACAGGACTACTCTGGGGCCAACGTCCTGACTTTC. Protein product: CASSFGYTWGQDYSGANVLTF.

This clonotype was counted only a few times. The chain combines TRBV12-3 or TRBV12-4 with TRBJ1-5; unclear D gene. CDR3 size: 15 residues. With 6 bases removed from V and 5 bases from J, the gap between germline ends came to 17 bases. In DNA, the CDR3 is TGTGCCAGCAGGCTACGAGAAGGGCACGATCAGCCCCAGCATTTT. It specifies CASRLREGHDQPQHF.

V usage is TRBV12-3 or TRBV12-4 and J usage is TRBJ2-3, with 7 bases fitting TRBD2. V gave up 1 base and J gave up 7 bases; unmatched junction bases: 8. This CDR3 is built from 15 residues. This CDR3 is CASSLGAGVHNTQYF. The CDR3 region has the DNA TGTGCCAGCAGTTTAGGCGCGGGAGTACATAATACGCAGTATTTT.

This clonotype occurred a few times. One end of the junction varies from germline; a read error may be responsible. The chain combines TRBV7-7 with TRBJ2-1, with 10 bases identical to TRBD2. The germline V gene encodes CDR1 SSHAT and CDR2 FNYEAQ (reference sequence). This CDR3 spans 16 amino acids. CDR3 in DNA: TGTGCTAGCAGCTTAGCCCTAGCGGGGGTTTACAATGAGCAGTTCTTC. It yields the protein CASSLALAGVYNEQFF.

The J gene is TRBJ2-3, the V gene TRBV25-1, with TRBD2 identical over 11 bases. Germline CDR1 and CDR2: MGHDK and SYGVNS. CDR3 size: 16 residues. Trimming at V came to 4 bases and at J to 5 bases, leaving 8 bases not matched to a gene. CDR3 bases: TGTGCCAGCAGTGTGGCACTAGCGGGAGTCGGAGATACGCAGTATTTT. Encoded protein: CASSVALAGVGDTQYF.

This clonotype was seen a handful of times. The V call is TRBV7-9, the J call TRBJ2-7; D not certain. Trimming cost V 4 bases and J 2 bases, with 9 bases left between them. This CDR3 is built from 13 residues. In germline, CDR1 is SEHNR, CDR2 FQNEAQ (reference sequence). CDR3 residues: CASSSPNPYEQYF. The CDR3 coding sequence is TGTGCCAGCAGCTCCCCGAACCCCTACGAGCAGTACTTC.

The rearrangement links TRBV7-3 to TRBJ2-3; D possibly corresponds to TRBD1 (6 bases). Looked up from germline, CDR1 is SGHTA and CDR2 is FQGTGA. The CDR3 covers 17 residues. V was shortened by 5 bases and J by 0 bases, with 18 bases between the two germline ends. This CDR3 is CASSQASGVLSTDTQYF. Written as DNA, the CDR3 is TGTGCCAGCAGCCAAGCGTCAGGGGTCCTAAGCACAGATACGCAGTATTTT.

The chain is built from TRBV6-2 or TRBV6-3 and TRBJ2-7; D is uncertain. This CDR3 is built from 12 residues. V lost 4 bases to trimming and J lost 2 bases, with 6 bases between them. CDR1 is MNHEY, CDR2 SVGEGT, per germline. This CDR3 reads CASSWKAYEQYF. The CDR3 DNA reads as TGTGCCAGCAGTTGGAAGGCCTACGAGCAGTACTTC.

On this clonotype itself: At one end the junction does not follow the germline gene, possibly because of a read error. The V call is TRBV20-1, the J call TRBJ2-1, with 11 bases identical to TRBD1. CDR3 size: 14 residues. The germline CDR1 and CDR2 sequences are DFQATT and SNEGSKA (reference sequence). This chain's CDR3 is CGARGTGGAAEQFF. The CDR3 DNA sequence: TGCGGTGCTAGGGGGACAGGGGGGGCAGCTGAGCAGTTCTTC.

This clonotype was detected only a few times. The chain links TRBV29-1 to TRBJ2-3; D is undetermined. Per the germline V gene, CDR1 is SQVTM and CDR2 is ANQGSEA. This CDR3 is built from 13 residues. Trimming took 5 bases from V and 0 from J, leaving 9 bases between them. The CDR3 protein is CSVSSASTDTQYF. The CDR3 DNA reads TGCAGCGTTTCCAGCGCTAGCACAGATACGCAGTATTTT.

This clonotype was seen a handful of times. The chain joins TRBV3-1 to TRBJ2-7, with 8 bases matching TRBD1. There are 18 residues in the CDR3. Germline V CDR1 and CDR2: LGHDT, YNNKEL (reference sequence). J gave up 0 bases and V 1 base, and 11 bases lay outside the gene matches. CDR3 loop: CASSQGDRQAVDSYEQYF. The CDR3 DNA sequence: TGTGCCAGCAGCCAAGGGGACAGGCAGGCCGTCGACTCCTACGAGCAGTACTTC.

In nucleotides, the CDR3 is TGCGCCAGCAGCCAGAGACAGGGTAGGACTAATGAAAAACTGTTTTTT. Amino acid sequence: CASSQRQGRTNEKLFF. The chain links TRBV4-3 to TRBJ1-4; 7 bases fit TRBD1. The germline V gene encodes CDR1 LGHNA and CDR2 YSLEER. The CDR3 is 16 amino acids. V shed 3 bases and J 2 bases; nucleotides not matched to a gene: 6.

This clonotype was seen once. CDR3 protein: CASSSQSGAQETQYF. CDR3 in DNA: TGTGCCAGCTCATCCCAGTCGGGGGCCCAAGAGACCCAGTACTTC. The chain has TRBV18 and TRBJ2-5; D possibly matches TRBD1 or TRBD2 (6 bases each). This CDR3 region has 15 residues. Germline V gene lookup returns CDR1 KGHSH and CDR2 LQKENI. Trimming shortened V by 5 bases and J by 1 base, and 14 bases separated the two germline ends.

The chain carries TRBV13 and TRBJ2-4; 7 nucleotides agree with TRBD2. This CDR3 spans 17 amino acids. The germline gives CDR1 PRHDT, CDR2 FYEKMQ (reference sequence). V was pared by 8 bases and J by 1 base, with 14 bases of the junction left unmatched. The CDR3 region is CASLRLAAVSAKNIQYF. The CDR3 DNA is TGTGCCAGCTTAAGGCTAGCGGCAGTTAGCGCCAAAAACATTCAGTACTTC. The full variable domain, with the rest looked up from reference TRBV13 and TRBJ2-4, is AAGVIQSPRHLIKEKRETATLKCYPIPRHDTVYWYQQGPGQDPQFLISFYEKMQSDKGSIPDRFSAQQFSDYHSELNMSSLELGDSALYFCASLRLAAVSAKNIQYFGAGTRLSVL.

The rearrangement joins TRBV7-9 to TRBJ2-1; D is undetermined. Germline values: CDR1 SEHNR, CDR2 FQNEAQ (reference sequence). The CDR3 length is 12 residues. The V and J ends lost 1 base and 8 bases respectively, with 6 bases between them. CDR3 in DNA: TGTGCCAGCAGCTTAGTTTCCCATGAGCAGTTCTTC. This sequence encodes CASSLVSHEQFF.